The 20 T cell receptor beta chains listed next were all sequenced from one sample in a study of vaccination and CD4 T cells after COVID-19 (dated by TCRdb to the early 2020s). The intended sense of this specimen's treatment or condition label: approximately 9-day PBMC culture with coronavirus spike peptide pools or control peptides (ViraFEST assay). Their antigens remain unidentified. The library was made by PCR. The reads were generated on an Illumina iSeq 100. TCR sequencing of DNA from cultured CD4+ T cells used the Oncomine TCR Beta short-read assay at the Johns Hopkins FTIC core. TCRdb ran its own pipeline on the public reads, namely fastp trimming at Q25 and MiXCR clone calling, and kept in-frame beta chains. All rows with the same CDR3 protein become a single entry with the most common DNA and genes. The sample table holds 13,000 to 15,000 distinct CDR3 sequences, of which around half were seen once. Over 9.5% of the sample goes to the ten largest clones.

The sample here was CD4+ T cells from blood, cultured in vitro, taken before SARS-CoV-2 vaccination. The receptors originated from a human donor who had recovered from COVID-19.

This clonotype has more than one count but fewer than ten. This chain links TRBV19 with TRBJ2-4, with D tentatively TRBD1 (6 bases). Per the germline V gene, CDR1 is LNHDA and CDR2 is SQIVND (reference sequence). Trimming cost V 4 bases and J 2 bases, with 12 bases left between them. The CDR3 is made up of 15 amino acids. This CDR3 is CASSRGGTSKNIQYF. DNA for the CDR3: TGTGCCAGTAGTAGAGGGGGAACCTCCAAAAACATTCAGTACTTC.

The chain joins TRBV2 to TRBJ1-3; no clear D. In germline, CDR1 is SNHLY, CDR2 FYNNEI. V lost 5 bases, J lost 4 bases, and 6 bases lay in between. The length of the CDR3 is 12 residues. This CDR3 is CASSFYGNTIYF. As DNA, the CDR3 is TGTGCCAGCAGTTTTTACGGAAACACCATATATTTT.

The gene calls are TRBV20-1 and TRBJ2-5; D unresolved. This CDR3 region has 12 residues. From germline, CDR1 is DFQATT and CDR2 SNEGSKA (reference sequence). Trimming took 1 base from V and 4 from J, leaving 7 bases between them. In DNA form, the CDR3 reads TGCAGTGCTAGAGGTCCTCGAGAGACCCAGTACTTC. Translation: CSARGPRETQYF.

CDR3 loop: CASSKTGGSTGELFF. The CDR3 nucleotides are TGTGCCAGTAGTAAGACAGGGGGTAGCACCGGGGAGCTGTTTTTT. The chain is built from TRBV19 and TRBJ2-2; 9 nucleotides align to TRBD1. Trimming removed 4 bases from V and 4 bases from J; junction bases left unmatched: 4. Germline lookup yields CDR1 LNHDA and CDR2 SQIVND (reference sequence). The CDR3 contains 15 residues. The full variable domain, with the rest looked up from reference TRBV19 and TRBJ2-2, is DGGITQSPKYLFRKEGQNVTLSCEQNLNHDAMYWYRQDPGQGLRLIYYSQIVNDFQKGDIAEGYSVSREKKESFPLTVTSAQKNPTAFYLCASSKTGGSTGELFFGEGSRLTVL.

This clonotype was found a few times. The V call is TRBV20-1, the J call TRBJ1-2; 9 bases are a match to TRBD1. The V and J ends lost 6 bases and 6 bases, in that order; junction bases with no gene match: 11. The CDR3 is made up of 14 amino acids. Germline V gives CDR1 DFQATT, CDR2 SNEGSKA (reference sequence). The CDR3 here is CSANDRGKLHGYTF. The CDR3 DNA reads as TGCAGTGCAAACGACAGGGGGAAACTCCATGGCTACACCTTC.

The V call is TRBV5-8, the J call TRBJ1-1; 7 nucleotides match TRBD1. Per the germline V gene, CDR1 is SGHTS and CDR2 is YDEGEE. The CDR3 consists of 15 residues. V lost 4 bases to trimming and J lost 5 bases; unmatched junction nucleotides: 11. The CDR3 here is CASSPRLLQGTEAFF. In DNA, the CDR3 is TGTGCCAGCAGCCCCCGCCTGTTACAGGGGACTGAAGCTTTCTTT.

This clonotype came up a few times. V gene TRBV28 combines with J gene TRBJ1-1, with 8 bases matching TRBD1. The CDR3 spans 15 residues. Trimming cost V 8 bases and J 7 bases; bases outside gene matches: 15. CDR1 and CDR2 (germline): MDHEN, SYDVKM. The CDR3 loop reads CASRGSGQGIGEAFF. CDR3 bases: TGTGCCAGCCGTGGCTCCGGACAGGGTATAGGTGAAGCTTTCTTT.

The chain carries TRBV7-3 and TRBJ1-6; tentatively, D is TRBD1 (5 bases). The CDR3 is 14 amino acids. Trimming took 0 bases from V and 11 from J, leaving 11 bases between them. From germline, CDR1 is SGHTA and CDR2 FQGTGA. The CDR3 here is CASSLTGQGTPLHF. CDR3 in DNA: TGTGCCAGCAGCTTAACTGGGCAGGGAACACCCCTCCACTTT.

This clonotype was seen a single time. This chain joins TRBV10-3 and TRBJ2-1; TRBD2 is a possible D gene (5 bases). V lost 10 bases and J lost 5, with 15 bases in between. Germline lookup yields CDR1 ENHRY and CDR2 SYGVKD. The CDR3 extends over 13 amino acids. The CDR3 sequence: CANGKGSNNEQFF. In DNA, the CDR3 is TGTGCCAACGGGAAGGGTAGTAACAATGAGCAGTTCTTC.

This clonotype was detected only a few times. CDR3 in DNA: TGTGCCAGTAGTATACGTCGGGACCCAACCGGCGCTAACTATGGCTACACCTTC. It encodes CASSIRRDPTGANYGYTF. The J gene is TRBJ1-2, the V gene TRBV19; D is perhaps TRBD1 (5 bases). With 2 bases removed from V and 0 bases from J, the gap between germline ends came to 19 bases. The CDR3 sequence is 18 residues long. Germline V gene sequence: CDR1 LNHDA, CDR2 SQIVND (reference sequence).

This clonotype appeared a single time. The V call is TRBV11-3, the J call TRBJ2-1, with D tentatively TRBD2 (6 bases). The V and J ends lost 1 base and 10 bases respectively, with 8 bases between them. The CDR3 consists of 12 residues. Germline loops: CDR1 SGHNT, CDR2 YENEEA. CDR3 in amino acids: CASSLGLAEQFF. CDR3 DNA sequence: TGTGCCAGCAGCTTAGGGCTAGCGGAGCAGTTCTTC. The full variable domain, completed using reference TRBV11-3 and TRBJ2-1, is EAGVVQSPRYKIIEKKQPVAFWCNPISGHNTLYWYLQNLGQGPELLIRYENEEAVDDSQLPKDRFSAERLKGVDSTLKIQPAELGDSAVYLCASSLGLAEQFFGPGTRLTVL.

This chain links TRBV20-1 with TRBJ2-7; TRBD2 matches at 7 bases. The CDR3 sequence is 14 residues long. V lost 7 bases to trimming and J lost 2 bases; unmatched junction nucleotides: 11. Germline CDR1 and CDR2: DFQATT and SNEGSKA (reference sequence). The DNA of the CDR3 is TGCAGTGTTCCTATCGGGGGGACCCCCTACGAGCAGTACTTC. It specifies CSVPIGGTPYEQYF.

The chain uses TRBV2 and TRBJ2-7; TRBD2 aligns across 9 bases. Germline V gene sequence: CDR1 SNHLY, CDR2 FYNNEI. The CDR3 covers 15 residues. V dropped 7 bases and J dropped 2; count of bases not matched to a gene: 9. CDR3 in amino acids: CASTEGGGRAYEQYF. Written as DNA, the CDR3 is TGTGCCAGCACCGAAGGCGGCGGGAGGGCCTACGAGCAGTACTTC.

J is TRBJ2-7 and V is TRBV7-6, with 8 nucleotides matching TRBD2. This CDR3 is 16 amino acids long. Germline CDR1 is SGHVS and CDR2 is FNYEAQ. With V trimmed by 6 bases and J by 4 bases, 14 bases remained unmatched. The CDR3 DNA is TGTGCCAGCAGAACCCCCCGGGCCAGCGGGGGTTACGAGCAGTACTTC. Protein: CASRTPRASGGYEQYF.

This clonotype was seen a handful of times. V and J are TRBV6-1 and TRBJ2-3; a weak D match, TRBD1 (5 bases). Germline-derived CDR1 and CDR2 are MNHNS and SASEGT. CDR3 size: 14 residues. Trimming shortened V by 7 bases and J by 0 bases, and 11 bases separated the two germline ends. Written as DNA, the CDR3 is TGTGCCAGCATGAGACAGACTAGCACAGATACGCAGTATTTT. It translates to CASMRQTSTDTQYF.

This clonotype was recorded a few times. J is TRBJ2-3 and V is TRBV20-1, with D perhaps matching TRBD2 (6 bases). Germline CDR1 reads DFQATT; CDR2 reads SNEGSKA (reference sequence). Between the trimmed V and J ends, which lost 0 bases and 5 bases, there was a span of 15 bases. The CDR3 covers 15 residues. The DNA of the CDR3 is TGCAGTGCTAGAGATTACGGGAGTGGTCTAGATACGCAGTATTTT. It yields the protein CSARDYGSGLDTQYF.

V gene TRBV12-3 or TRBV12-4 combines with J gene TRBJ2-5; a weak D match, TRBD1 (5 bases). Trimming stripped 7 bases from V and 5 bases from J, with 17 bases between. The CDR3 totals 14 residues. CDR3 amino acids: CASTLRGLGETQYF. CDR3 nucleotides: TGTGCCAGCACCCTAAGGGGATTGGGTGAGACCCAGTACTTC.

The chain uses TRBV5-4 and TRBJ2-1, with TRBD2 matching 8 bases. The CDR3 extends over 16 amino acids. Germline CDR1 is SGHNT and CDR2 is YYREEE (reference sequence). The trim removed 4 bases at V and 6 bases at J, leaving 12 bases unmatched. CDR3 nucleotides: TGTGCCAGCAGCCCTCCCCCCGGGAGGGTTGGCAATGAGCAGTTCTTC. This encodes CASSPPPGRVGNEQFF.

The CDR3 is CSARDRLRGQETQYF. Here the CDR3 DNA reads TGCAGTGCTAGAGATCGCCTCCGCGGGCAAGAGACCCAGTACTTC. The chain combines TRBV20-1 with TRBJ2-5; a possible D gene is TRBD2 (5 bases). V lost 0 bases and J lost 2, with 13 bases in between. Germline V gene data show CDR1 as DFQATT and CDR2 as SNEGSKA (reference sequence). This CDR3 contains 15 residues.

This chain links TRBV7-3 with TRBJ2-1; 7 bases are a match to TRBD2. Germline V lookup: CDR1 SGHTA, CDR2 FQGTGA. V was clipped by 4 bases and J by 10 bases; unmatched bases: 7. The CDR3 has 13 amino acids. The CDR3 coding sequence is TGTGCCAGCAGCTCCCAAACGCGGGGGGAGCAGTTCTTC. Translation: CASSSQTRGEQFF.